This T cell receptor beta chain was sequenced in a study of cytotoxic CD8 clonotypes in ibrutinib-treated CLL. V gave up 1 base and J gave up 1 base, with 22 bases separating them. Germline assignment: CDR1 SGHVS and CDR2 FNYEAQ. CDR3 length equals 19 residues. As regards this clone: Its antigen is not known.

Assay: immunoSEQ multiplex PCR; the TCRdb copy retains only in-frame clones and omits some. This sample yields some 350,000 clones, of which roughly 67% are seen a single time; 6.3% belongs to the top ten. General observations from the study: Baseline clonality, above age-matched healthy donor levels, tracked circulating CD8+ T-cell counts.

The chain carries TRBV7-6 and TRBJ2-5, with a tentative D call TRBD1 (5 bases). Here the sequenced sample was PBMCs, taken after 36 months of ibrutinib treatment. The receptor was derived from a human donor with chronic lymphocytic leukemia. This CDR3 is CASSLGDITWGGIQETQYF. In nucleotides, the CDR3 is TGTGCCAGCAGCTTAGGGGATATTACGTGGGGCGGAATCCAAGAGACCCAGTACTTC.